One and the same sample provided the 25 T cell receptor beta chains below, sequenced in a study of technical replicates of blood from a few donors. Profiled with immunoSEQ multiplex PCR; TCRdb holds only in-frame clones, not every one. The sample lists fewer than 90,000 clones, 93% occurring once. Sequenced: T cells isolated from PBMCs. These receptors all come from a human donor in good health.

The chain couples TRBV5-6 to TRBJ2-6, with 9 bases identical to TRBD2. V shed 3 bases, J shed 2 bases, and the junction held 6 bases outside the gene matches. Germline loops: CDR1 SGHDT, CDR2 YYEEEE. The CDR3 length is 17 residues. CDR3 in amino acids: CASSYLAGVTGANVLTF. CDR3 sequence (DNA): TGTGCCAGCAGCTATTTAGCGGGAGTTACTGGGGCCAACGTCCTGACTTTC. The full variable domain, rest sourced from reference TRBV5-6 and TRBJ2-6, is DAGVTQSPTHLIKTRGQQVTLRCSPKSGHDTVSWYQQALGQGPQFIFQYYEEEERQRGNFPDRFSGHQFPNYSSELNVNALLLGDSALYLCASSYLAGVTGANVLTFGAGSRLTVL.

The rearrangement joins TRBV6-1 to TRBJ2-2; 9 bases align to TRBD1. Germline assignment: CDR1 MNHNS and CDR2 SASEGT. V dropped 1 base and J dropped 6; count of bases not matched to a gene: 0. The CDR3 is made up of 14 amino acids. The CDR3 DNA follows: TGTGCCAGCAGTGAAGGGACAGGGGCCGGGGAGCTGTTTTTT. Translation: CASSEGTGAGELFF.

This chain joins TRBV5-1 and TRBJ2-7; D possibly corresponds to TRBD2 (6 bases). The V gene lost 5 bases and the J gene lost 3 bases, with 12 bases spanning the gap. The CDR3 extends over 13 amino acids. CDR1 SGHRS and CDR2 YFSETQ come from the germline V gene. The CDR3 DNA sequence: TGCGCCAGCAGTTCCGGGGGAAACTACGAGCAGTACTTC. Encoded protein: CASSSGGNYEQYF. Together with reference TRBV5-1 and TRBJ2-7, the CDR3 gives the full variable domain: KAGVTQTPRYLIKTRGQQVTLSCSPISGHRSVSWYQQTPGQGLQFLFEYFSETQRNKGNFPGRFSGRQFSNSRSEMNVSTLELGDSALYLCASSSGGNYEQYFGPGTRLTVT.

In this sample, this clone turned up once. This chain connects TRBV5-4 to TRBJ2-7, with D tentatively TRBD2 (5 bases). Germline CDR1 and CDR2: SGHNT and YYREEE (reference sequence). This CDR3 has 17 residues. V was clipped by 0 bases and J by 3 bases, with 19 bases between them. The CDR3: CASSLVRGDTSVYEQYF. The CDR3 bases are TGTGCCAGCAGCTTGGTCCGGGGAGATACGAGCGTCTACGAGCAGTACTTC. The full variable domain, completed using reference TRBV5-4 and TRBJ2-7, is ETGVTQSPTHLIKTRGQQVTLRCSSQSGHNTVSWYQQALGQGPQFIFQYYREEENGRGNFPPRFSGLQFPNYSSELNVNALELDDSALYLCASSLVRGDTSVYEQYFGPGTRLTVT.

This chain uses TRBV6-1 with TRBJ2-7; possible D gene TRBD1, 5 bases. The V end lost 1 base, the J end lost 2 bases, and 12 bases lay between the germline ends. This CDR3 contains 15 residues. Germline CDR1 and CDR2: MNHNS and SASEGT. In DNA form, the CDR3 reads TGTGCCAGCAGTGAAGGAGTTACAGGACCCTACGAGCAGTACTTC. Translated: CASSEGVTGPYEQYF.

V gene TRBV5-1 combines with J gene TRBJ1-4, with unresolved D. The V and J ends lost 2 bases and 0 bases respectively, with 23 bases between them. There are 20 residues in the CDR3. Germline values: CDR1 SGHRS, CDR2 YFSETQ. In DNA, the CDR3 is TGCGCCAGCAGCTTCTCTACCGACACTCTAACACTAGCAACTAATGAAAAACTGTTTTTT. Protein sequence: CASSFSTDTLTLATNEKLFF.

In this sample, this clone turned up a few times. V is TRBV18 and J is TRBJ2-5; 7 bases are shared with TRBD1. The CDR3 covers 15 residues. Germline CDR1 KGHSH, CDR2 LQKENI. V lost 4 bases, J lost 5 bases, and 10 bases stayed unmatched. The CDR3 coding sequence is TGTGCCAGCTCACTCACTGGACAGGCCGGGGAGACCCAGTACTTC. Protein: CASSLTGQAGETQYF. Drawing the rest from reference TRBV18 and TRBJ2-5, the complete variable domain is NAGVMQNPRHLVRRRGQEARLRCSPMKGHSHVYWYRQLPEEGLKFMVYLQKENIIDESGMPKERFSAEFPKEGPSILRIQQVVRGDSAAYFCASSLTGQAGETQYFGPGTRLLVL.

The V call is TRBV4-1, the J call TRBJ1-5, with D tentatively TRBD1 (6 bases). In germline, CDR1 is MGHRA, CDR2 YSYEKL. Trimming shortened V by 0 bases and J by 7 bases, and 10 bases separated the two germline ends. The length of the CDR3 is 14 residues. DNA of the CDR3: TGCGCCAGCAGCCAAGACAGGGGAACGCAGCCCCAGCATTTT. Translated: CASSQDRGTQPQHF.

The genes are TRBV28 and TRBJ2-7; 8 bases are a match to TRBD2. CDR1 is MDHEN, CDR2 SYDVKM, per germline. The ends lost 7 bases at V and 6 bases at J; junction bases unmatched: 11. This CDR3 spans 14 amino acids. The CDR3 DNA reads TGTGCCAGCATTAAACCGGGACTAGAAGCCGAGCAGTACTTC. This codes for CASIKPGLEAEQYF.

J is TRBJ1-2 and V is TRBV7-9; D is perhaps TRBD1 (6 bases). This CDR3 comprises 17 residues. Between the trimmed V and J ends, which lost 5 bases and 5 bases, there was a span of 24 bases. The germline V gene has CDR1 SEHNR and CDR2 FQNEAQ (reference sequence). The CDR3 loop is CASSRDRRTHSNYGYTF. The CDR3 coding sequence is TGTGCCAGCAGCCGTGACAGGAGGACCCATTCCAATTATGGCTACACCTTC.

This clone has just one count. The chain joins TRBV7-9 to TRBJ2-7, with D possibly matching TRBD1 (6 bases). Trimming removed 5 bases at V and 2 bases at J, with 16 bases between. This CDR3 contains 15 residues. Per the germline V gene, CDR1 is SEHNR and CDR2 is FQNEAQ (reference sequence). CDR3 loop: CASSLTDSITYEQYF. CDR3 DNA sequence: TGTGCCAGCAGCCTGACGGACAGTATAACCTACGAGCAGTACTTC.

The rearrangement uses TRBV28 and TRBJ1-2, with D hard to call. From germline, CDR1 is MDHEN and CDR2 SYDVKM. Trimming took off 8 bases at V and 8 bases at J, with 18 bases between the two ends. The length of the CDR3 is 13 residues. CDR3 residues: CASGTLRKRGYTF. The CDR3 DNA reads TGTGCCAGCGGCACTCTCAGGAAAAGAGGCTACACCTTC.

The count of this clone is one. The chain recombines TRBV19 with TRBJ2-7; 9 bases map to TRBD1. The J segment lost 1 base and the V segment lost 3 bases, leaving 4 bases of the junction unmatched. CDR1 and CDR2 from the germline V gene are LNHDA and SQIVND (reference sequence). The CDR3 sequence is 15 residues long. CDR3 coding DNA: TGTGCCAGTAGTATGTCGGGACAGGGATCCTACGAGCAGTACTTC. It translates to CASSMSGQGSYEQYF.

The V and J genes are TRBV6-1 and TRBJ1-2; perhaps TRBD1 as D (5 bases). V shed 2 bases and J shed 2 bases, with 6 bases lying between them. The germline gives CDR1 MNHNS, CDR2 SASEGT. The CDR3 length is 13 residues. CDR3 DNA: TGTGCCAGCAGTGAACAGGGAAACTATGGCTACACCTTC. Residues: CASSEQGNYGYTF.

CDR3 sequence (DNA): TGTGCCAGCAGAGAATCCAGGTTATTAGCTTTCTTT. Its protein is CASRESRLLAFF. J is TRBJ1-1 and V is TRBV2; D is unresolved. V shed 6 bases and J shed 10 bases, with 15 bases lying between them. Germline CDR1 and CDR2: SNHLY and FYNNEI. The CDR3 runs 12 residues.

The V and J genes are TRBV5-1 and TRBJ2-5; 8 nucleotides agree with TRBD2. V was pared by 4 bases and J by 5 bases, with 16 bases of the junction left unmatched. Germline values: CDR1 SGHRS, CDR2 YFSETQ. The CDR3 loop spans 17 amino acids. CDR3: CASSPMPVAGLLETQYF. The DNA of the CDR3 is TGCGCCAGCAGCCCTATGCCTGTAGCGGGGCTTTTGGAGACCCAGTACTTC.

This chain uses TRBV6-1 with TRBJ1-1; 10 positions agree with TRBD1. The CDR3 loop spans 13 amino acids. Trimming cost V 8 bases and J 4 bases; bases outside gene matches: 4. Germline CDR1 is MNHNS and CDR2 is SASEGT. CDR3 in DNA: TGTGCCAGCGCAGGACAGGGGGGCACTGAAGCTTTCTTT. Its protein is CASAGQGGTEAFF.

J is TRBJ1-2 and V is TRBV5-4; D ambiguous. The CDR3 sequence is 13 residues long. With 1 base removed from V and 8 bases from J, the gap between germline ends came to 12 bases. In germline, CDR1 is SGHNT, CDR2 YYREEE (reference sequence). CDR3 DNA: TGTGCCAGCAGCTTGCCCGGGAATGAGGGCTACACCTTC. Encoded protein: CASSLPGNEGYTF.

The J gene is TRBJ2-1, the V gene TRBV11-2, with TRBD1 identical over 7 bases. Losses at the gene ends were 4 bases for V and 0 bases for J; bases not matched to a gene: 3. CDR3 length: 15 residues. Looked up from germline, CDR1 is SGHAT and CDR2 is FQNNGV. The CDR3 is CASSYRDSSYNEQFF. CDR3 coding DNA: TGTGCCAGCAGCTACCGGGACAGCTCCTACAATGAGCAGTTCTTC.

This clone was observed once. This chain links TRBV9 with TRBJ2-1; weak D call: TRBD2 (7 bases). The CDR3 covers 15 residues. Looked up from germline, CDR1 is SGDLS and CDR2 is YYNGEE. The V end was cut by 0 bases, the J end by 6 bases, with 13 bases between. CDR3 DNA: TGTGCCAGCAGCGTAGGAGGGGGAGGGGTCAATGAGCAGTTCTTC. It specifies CASSVGGGGVNEQFF.

The chain joins TRBV7-9 to TRBJ2-7; D is ambiguous. Germline values: CDR1 SEHNR, CDR2 FQNEAQ (reference sequence). This CDR3 comprises 16 residues. Between the trimmed V and J ends, which lost 1 base and 3 bases, there was a span of 16 bases. DNA for the CDR3: TGTGCCAGCAGCTTAGATTTCGAGATGAAACGCTACGAGCAGTACTTC. This encodes CASSLDFEMKRYEQYF.

V usage is TRBV6-6 and J usage is TRBJ1-1; 10 bases match TRBD1. The CDR3 is 14 amino acids. From germline, CDR1 is MNHNY and CDR2 SVGAGI (reference sequence). The V segment lost 8 bases and the J segment 7 bases; nucleotides outside the gene matches: 10. The CDR3 bases are TGTGCCAGCCGCCCCCGGGACAGGGGTCATGAAGCTTTCTTT. Translation gives CASRPRDRGHEAFF.

This sequence joins TRBV6-1 and TRBJ2-7, with a weak D call TRBD2 (6 bases). This CDR3 has 11 amino acids. Per the germline V gene, CDR1 is MNHNS and CDR2 is SASEGT. The V and J ends lost 11 bases and 3 bases respectively, with 11 bases between them. The CDR3 is CALGGRYEQYF. The CDR3 nucleotides are TGTGCCCTGGGAGGCCGCTACGAGCAGTACTTC.

In DNA form, the CDR3 reads TGTGCCAGTAGTCCGGCAGGCCTAAATCAGCCCCAGCATTTT. Protein: CASSPAGLNQPQHF. The chain has TRBV19 and TRBJ1-5; D is ambiguous. Germline loops: CDR1 LNHDA, CDR2 SQIVND (reference sequence). Trimming stripped 5 bases from V and 4 bases from J, with 12 bases between. This CDR3 contains 14 residues. Full variable domain (missing parts from reference TRBV19 and TRBJ1-5): DGGITQSPKYLFRKEGQNVTLSCEQNLNHDAMYWYRQDPGQGLRLIYYSQIVNDFQKGDIAEGYSVSREKKESFPLTVTSAQKNPTAFYLCASSPAGLNQPQHFGDGTRLSIL.

In DNA form, the CDR3 reads TGTGCCAGTAGTATAGAGGGTAGCGGAAGCTCCTACAATGAGCAGTTCTTC. Its translation is CASSIEGSGSSYNEQFF. The rearrangement links TRBV19 to TRBJ2-1, with a weak D call TRBD2 (6 bases). The V gene lost 0 bases and the J gene lost 0 bases, with 12 bases spanning the gap. The CDR3 has 17 amino acids. Germline V gives CDR1 LNHDA, CDR2 SQIVND (reference sequence).